These 12 T cell receptor beta chains share one sample of origin, sequenced in a study of OX40 agonist ivuxolimab in advanced cancers. The library was prepared using the immunoSEQ multiplex PCR assay. TCRdb provides this immuneACCESS table in a form limited to in-frame rearrangements. Some clones are lacking; in checked studies, under half of them reflect an unresolved V gene, and why the rest are absent is not known. The sample table lists more than 20,000 clones, roughly 84% of them with a count of one. The ten largest clonotypes hold around 26% of the sample. Sample: CD4+ or CD8+ T cells sorted from blood, taken in a trial of the OX40 agonist ivuxolimab. These receptors were collected from an adult with an advanced solid tumor such as melanoma, head and neck, liver or kidney cancer.

The rearrangement joins TRBV27 to TRBJ2-7; weak D call: TRBD2 (6 bases). V lost 1 base and J 3 bases, leaving 7 bases between the germline ends. Germline loops: CDR1 MNHEY, CDR2 SMNVEV (reference sequence). This CDR3 comprises 13 residues. The CDR3 DNA reads TGTGCCAGCAGTTTATGGCGGGACTACGAGCAGTACTTC. This gives the protein CASSLWRDYEQYF.

The rearrangement links TRBV27 to TRBJ2-7; D assignment may be TRBD1 or TRBD2 (5 bases each). Germline loops: CDR1 MNHEY, CDR2 SMNVEV (reference sequence). There are 13 residues in the CDR3. The V end was cut by 6 bases, the J end by 4 bases, with 13 bases between. As DNA, the CDR3 is TGTGCCAGCAGCGGGACGGAAACTTACGAGCAGTACTTC. Translated, it gives CASSGTETYEQYF.

This chain links TRBV6-1 with TRBJ2-6, with no clear D. CDR1 is MNHNS, CDR2 SASEGT, per germline. Trimming took off 5 bases at V and 1 base at J, with 6 bases between the two ends. CDR3 length: 14 amino acids. The CDR3 protein is CASSHPSGANVLTF. For the CDR3, the DNA is TGTGCCAGCAGTCACCCTTCTGGGGCCAACGTCCTGACTTTC.

The V gene is TRBV6-1, the J gene TRBJ1-2, with 12 bases fitting TRBD1. Germline CDR1 is MNHNS and CDR2 is SASEGT. This CDR3 has 17 amino acids. V lost 4 bases to trimming and J lost 11 bases; unmatched junction nucleotides: 17. The CDR3 loop is CASSGRDRGHTLGGYTF. Written as DNA, the CDR3 is TGTGCCAGCAGTGGCCGGGACAGGGGGCATACGTTAGGGGGATACACCTTC.

This clone was seen once. The chain links TRBV7-9 to TRBJ2-5; perhaps TRBD2 as D (6 bases). In germline, CDR1 is SEHNR, CDR2 FQNEAQ (reference sequence). This CDR3 comprises 14 residues. The V end was cut by 5 bases, the J end by 5 bases, with 15 bases between. The CDR3 DNA sequence: TGTGCCAGCAGCCCACCGACTAGGTTGGAGACCCAGTACTTC. The encoded protein is CASSPPTRLETQYF.

The CDR3 DNA follows: TGTGCCAGCAGCCACCCTGGCGGGAGGTCGGATGAGCAGTTCTTC. Translation gives CASSHPGGRSDEQFF. The J gene is TRBJ2-1, the V gene TRBV11-2, with 8 positions matching TRBD2. Unmatched junction bases numbered 11, after V lost 5 bases and J lost 8 bases. CDR1 and CDR2 (germline): SGHAT, FQNNGV. The CDR3 consists of 15 residues. Complete variable domain (other parts from reference TRBV11-2 and TRBJ2-1): EAGVAQSPRYKIIEKRQSVAFWCNPISGHATLYWYQQILGQGPKLLIQFQNNGVVDDSQLPKDRFSAERLKGVDSTLKIQPAKLEDSAVYLCASSHPGGRSDEQFFGPGTRLTVL.

The gene calls are TRBV11-2 and TRBJ2-7; TRBD1 might be the D (7 bases). Trimming removed 1 base at V and 3 bases at J, with 16 bases between. Germline values: CDR1 SGHAT, CDR2 FQNNGV. CDR3 size: 16 residues. CDR3: CASSLVGPGGLYEQYF. The CDR3 region has the DNA TGTGCCAGCAGCTTAGTGGGGCCAGGGGGACTCTACGAGCAGTACTTC.

The chain combines TRBV28 with TRBJ2-7; D unclear. V was shortened by 5 bases and J by 3 bases, with 14 bases between the two germline ends. Germline V gene data show CDR1 as MDHEN and CDR2 as SYDVKM. This CDR3 is built from 14 residues. The CDR3 nucleotides read TGTGCCAGCAGTCCCCCCCCGCTCCTCTACGAGCAGTACTTC. Translating it yields CASSPPPLLYEQYF.

Here the CDR3 reads CASSKDRGLEQYF. As DNA, the CDR3 is TGTGCCAGCAGTAAGGACAGGGGGCTCGAGCAGTACTTC. The rearrangement uses TRBV6-5 and TRBJ2-7; 11 positions agree with TRBD1. The CDR3 is 13 amino acids. Germline V gene data show CDR1 as MNHEY and CDR2 as SVGAGI. V lost 5 bases and J lost 6; bases outside the gene matches: 3.

V and J are TRBV19 and TRBJ1-5, with D unclear. Germline V gene data show CDR1 as LNHDA and CDR2 as SQIVND (reference sequence). The CDR3 length is 17 residues. Trimming took off 7 bases at V and 0 bases at J, with 19 bases between the two ends. The CDR3 DNA sequence: TGTGCCAGTACCCTGGACGGAGTTCCGGATAGCAATCAGCCCCAGCATTTT. This translates into CASTLDGVPDSNQPQHF.

This chain's CDR3 is CASTNGQGGHGYTF. In DNA form, the CDR3 reads TGTGCCAGCACCAATGGACAGGGGGGCCATGGCTACACCTTC. This chain links TRBV7-6 with TRBJ1-2, with 10 bases identical to TRBD1. J gave up 6 bases and V 7 bases, and 8 bases lay outside the gene matches. The CDR3 extends over 14 amino acids. CDR1 and CDR2 (germline): SGHVS, FNYEAQ. Complete variable domain (other parts from reference TRBV7-6 and TRBJ1-2): GAGVSQSPRYKVTKRGQDVALRCDPISGHVSLYWYRQALGQGPEFLTYFNYEAQQDKSGLPNDRFSAERPEGSISTLTIQRTEQRDSAMYRCASTNGQGGHGYTFGSGTRLTVV.

This rearrangement joins TRBV7-3 to TRBJ2-3, with 13 bases that match TRBD2. The germline gives CDR1 SGHTA, CDR2 FQGTGA. The CDR3 extends over 15 amino acids. J gave up 9 bases and V 3 bases, and 6 bases lay outside the gene matches. For the CDR3, the DNA is TGTGCCAGCAGCTTCGGACTAGCGGGAGACGGGACGCAGTATTTT. The encoded protein is CASSFGLAGDGTQYF.